One T cell receptor beta chain is described in this entry. Its antigen is not identified. This record comes from a study of T cell responses to AZD1222 COVID-19 vaccine. The study's findings and limits: Nearly half of the spike-specific TCRs reportedly recognize variant regions that carry no mutations. Baseline serostatus was positive in only five to seven AZD1222 recipients. Repertoires were sampled only after the peak T cell response. Spike-specific TCR breadth and depth both grew after two AZD1222 doses.

Using immunoSEQ multiplex PCR, the repertoire was profiled, and TCRdb retains in-frame clones only, with some absent. Of about 140,000 clones listed, 90% are singletons. This sequence originates from an adult in good health. Sample: peripheral blood, taken on day 0 of AZD1222 vaccination.

The CDR3 sequence: CASSPSSVRDTGELFF. The CDR3 bases are TGTGCCAGCAGCCCCTCTAGCGTAAGAGATACCGGGGAGCTGTTTTTT. The genes are TRBV7-3 and TRBJ2-2, with D possibly matching TRBD2 (6 bases). V was trimmed by 5 bases and J by 5 bases, leaving 18 bases between them. Germline V CDR1 and CDR2: SGHTA, FQGTGA. This CDR3 is built from 16 residues.